Below are 13 T cell receptor beta chains sequenced from a single sample in a study of T cell responses to AZD1222 COVID-19 vaccine. This table comes from immunoSEQ multiplex PCR, and its TCRdb copy is limited to in-frame clones, with some not included. Here the sample spans under 200,000 clones, just over 90% being singletons. Material: peripheral blood, obtained 28 days after the second dose of the MenACWY control vaccine. The receptors here all came from an adult who received the MenACWY meningococcal vaccine as a control.

CDR3 nucleotide sequence: TGTGCCAGCAGCCAAATCGAAAACTATGGCTACACCTTC. Translating gives CASSQIENYGYTF. This chain connects TRBV3-1 (or the pseudogene TRBV3-2) to TRBJ1-2; D remains ambiguous. Germline CDR1 is LGHDT and CDR2 is YNNKEL (reference sequence). V was clipped by 2 bases and J by 2 bases, with 6 bases between them. The CDR3 has 13 amino acids.

DNA of the CDR3: TGCGCCAGCAGCTTCTCCCCGAACACTGAAGCTTTCTTT. This sequence encodes CASSFSPNTEAFF. The chain combines TRBV5-1 with TRBJ1-1; D gene uncertain. V was trimmed by 2 bases and J by 1 base, leaving 6 bases between them. This CDR3 is 13 amino acids long. Germline V gene lookup returns CDR1 SGHRS and CDR2 YFSETQ. The full variable domain, completed using reference TRBV5-1 and TRBJ1-1, is KAGVTQTPRYLIKTRGQQVTLSCSPISGHRSVSWYQQTPGQGLQFLFEYFSETQRNKGNFPGRFSGRQFSNSRSEMNVSTLELGDSALYLCASSFSPNTEAFFGQGTRLTVV.

This rearrangement joins TRBV6-5 to TRBJ2-5, with unresolved D. The CDR3 loop spans 14 amino acids. Germline V lookup: CDR1 MNHEY, CDR2 SVGAGI. With 3 bases removed from V and 4 bases from J, the gap between germline ends came to 12 bases. This CDR3 is CASSYGGRGETQYF. CDR3 coding DNA: TGTGCCAGCAGTTATGGCGGAAGAGGAGAGACCCAGTACTTC.

V is TRBV7-9 and J is TRBJ2-1; D is possibly TRBD2 (5 bases). Trimming took off 5 bases at V and 2 bases at J, with 16 bases between the two ends. The CDR3 runs 16 residues. From germline, CDR1 is SEHNR and CDR2 FQNEAQ (reference sequence). This CDR3 reads CASSPFGGATYNEQFF. The DNA of the CDR3 is TGTGCCAGCAGCCCGTTCGGAGGCGCGACCTACAATGAGCAGTTCTTC.

V is TRBV11-2 and J is TRBJ2-1; 12 bases are a match to TRBD2. This CDR3 is built from 16 residues. CDR1 and CDR2 from the germline V gene are SGHAT and FQNNGV. The V segment lost 5 bases and the J segment 4 bases; nucleotides outside the gene matches: 6. Written as DNA, the CDR3 is TGTGCCAGCAGCATTCTAGCGGGAGGGCCGTACAATGAGCAGTTCTTC. This gives the protein CASSILAGGPYNEQFF.

J is TRBJ1-5 and V is TRBV20-1; tentative D call: TRBD1 (5 bases). V was trimmed by 5 bases and J by 7 bases, leaving 9 bases between them. Germline V gives CDR1 DFQATT, CDR2 SNEGSKA (reference sequence). The length of the CDR3 is 11 residues. The CDR3 DNA reads TGCAGTGCTGGGGGAGGCCAGCCCCAGCATTTT. Protein product: CSAGGGQPQHF.

J is TRBJ1-6 and V is TRBV28; TRBD1 matches 7 bases. Germline trimming cut 2 bases from V and 11 bases from J; bases unmatched to any gene: 12. This CDR3 contains 16 residues. Germline V gene data show CDR1 as MDHEN and CDR2 as SYDVKM. The CDR3 loop reads CASSLDPTGPLTPLHF. The CDR3 nucleotides read TGTGCCAGCAGTTTAGACCCGACAGGGCCCTTGACACCCCTCCACTTT.

The sample holds a few counts of this clone. The chain recombines TRBV19 with TRBJ1-1; D remains unclear. With 7 bases removed from V and 4 bases from J, the gap between germline ends came to 10 bases. Germline-derived CDR1 and CDR2 are LNHDA and SQIVND (reference sequence). There are 12 residues in the CDR3. The CDR3 loop reads CASMWGGTEAFF. The CDR3 DNA sequence: TGTGCCAGTATGTGGGGTGGCACTGAAGCTTTCTTT.

The rearrangement links TRBV5-1 to TRBJ2-5; TRBD1 agrees at 7 bases. Germline V CDR1 and CDR2: SGHRS, YFSETQ. Losses at the gene ends were 2 bases for V and 5 bases for J; bases not matched to a gene: 6. This CDR3 contains 14 residues. The CDR3 nucleotides read TGCGCCAGCAGCTTTCCCGACAGGGTTGAGACCCAGTACTTC. Protein: CASSFPDRVETQYF. Full variable domain (missing parts from reference TRBV5-1 and TRBJ2-5): KAGVTQTPRYLIKTRGQQVTLSCSPISGHRSVSWYQQTPGQGLQFLFEYFSETQRNKGNFPGRFSGRQFSNSRSEMNVSTLELGDSALYLCASSFPDRVETQYFGPGTRLLVL.

V and J are TRBV6-2 or TRBV6-3 and TRBJ1-5; D is unclear. The CDR3 has 13 residues. V was shortened by 0 bases and J by 7 bases, with 7 bases between the two germline ends. Germline V gene lookup returns CDR1 MNHEY and CDR2 SVGEGT. The CDR3 coding sequence is TGTGCCAGCAGTTACTCGACCCCACAGCCCCAGCATTTT. This sequence encodes CASSYSTPQPQHF.

This clone was seen once. CDR3 protein: CASSLIDSSGNTIYF. As DNA, the CDR3 is TGTGCCAGCAGCTTAATCGACAGCTCTGGAAACACCATATATTTT. The J gene is TRBJ1-3, the V gene TRBV7-6; D may be TRBD1 (5 bases). Germline V gene sequence: CDR1 SGHVS, CDR2 FNYEAQ. Trimming left V 2 bases short and J 0 bases short, with 8 bases between. CDR3 length: 15 residues.

This sequence joins TRBV27 and TRBJ1-6, with TRBD1 identical over 10 bases. The CDR3 is 13 residues long. Trimming at V came to 9 bases and at J to 8 bases, leaving 4 bases not matched to a gene. Germline CDR1 reads MNHEY; CDR2 reads SMNVEV (reference sequence). For the CDR3, the DNA is TGTGCCAGTTCCGGGACAGGGGATTCACCCCTCCACTTT. It translates to CASSGTGDSPLHF.

V usage is TRBV12-3 or TRBV12-4 and J usage is TRBJ2-7; D is ambiguous. Trimming left V 4 bases short and J 3 bases short, with 10 bases between. CDR3 size: 13 residues. The CDR3 here is CASSYRAGYEQYF. DNA for the CDR3: TGTGCCAGCAGTTACCGCGCAGGCTACGAGCAGTACTTC.